The clone carrying this T cell receptor (beta chain) was found a few times. This sample stems from a study of blood T cell repertoires in COVID-19. The repertoire was sequenced with immunoSEQ multiplex PCR; TCRdb's copy has only in-frame clones and lacks some. The sample holds some 50,000 clones, 80% to 90% seen once. CDR1 PRHDT and CDR2 FYEKMQ come from the germline V gene (reference sequence). CDR3 length equals 12 residues. The V end was cut by 5 bases, the J end by 8 bases, with 12 bases between. The sequence derives from a human donor in a cohort sampled during active COVID-19. The source material was peripheral blood. The chain has TRBV13 and TRBJ1-2, with D possibly TRBD1 on 6 matching bases. The CDR3 DNA follows: TGTGCCAGCAGCGGATATAGGGGGGGCTACACCTTC. Its translation is CASSGYRGGYTF.